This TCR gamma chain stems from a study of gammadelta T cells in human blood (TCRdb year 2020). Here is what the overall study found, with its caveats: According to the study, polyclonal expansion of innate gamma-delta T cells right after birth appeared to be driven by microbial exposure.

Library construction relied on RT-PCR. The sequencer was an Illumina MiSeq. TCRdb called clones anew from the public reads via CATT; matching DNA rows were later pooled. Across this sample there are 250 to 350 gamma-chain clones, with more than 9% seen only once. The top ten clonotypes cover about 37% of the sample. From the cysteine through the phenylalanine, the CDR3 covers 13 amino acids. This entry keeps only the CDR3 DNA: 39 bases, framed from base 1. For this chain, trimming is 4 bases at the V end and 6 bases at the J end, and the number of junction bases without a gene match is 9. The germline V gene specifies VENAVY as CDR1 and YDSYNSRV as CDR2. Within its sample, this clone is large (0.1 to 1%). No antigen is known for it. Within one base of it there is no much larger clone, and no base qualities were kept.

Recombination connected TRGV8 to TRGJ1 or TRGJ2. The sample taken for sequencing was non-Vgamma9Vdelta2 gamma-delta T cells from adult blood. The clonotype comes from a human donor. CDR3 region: CATWERVCYKKLF. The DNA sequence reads TGTGCCACCTGGGAAAGGGTTTGTTATAAGAAACTCTTT.